This T cell receptor (beta chain) was sequenced for a study of shared clonotypes between healthy human individuals (dated by TCRdb to the early 2020s). Some background on the complete study: The cohort comprised two women and a few men aged 18 to 49 years. For each donor, CD4 naive and CD4 memory were each run on three plates, CD8 naive on two plates, and CD8 memory on one plate. To estimate repertoire size and how much clonotypes are shared between individuals, the study performed deep sequencing of blood TCR repertoires from a few healthy adults. Libraries were prepared and TCR repertoires were sequenced by different laboratories using diverse techniques, in order to increase sequencing depth and limit assay-specific biases. Between about 0.9 and 10 billion PBMCs per donor were obtained by leukapheresis. What the work shows at the level of the full study, not this receptor alone: Incomplete sequencing was indicated by rarefaction of sorted-subset datasets, despite the large sequencing depth. Across a handful of donors, roughly 5% of naive CD4, approximately 3.6% of naive CD8, about 2.3% of memory CD4, and 0.4% of memory CD8 clonotypes were shared. Compared with non-shared clonotypes, the clonotypes found in all four sorted-subset donors had higher generation probabilities. Larger estimated clonotype richness was generally found for naive subsets than for memory subsets. Sampling was restricted to blood, and TCR repertoires in tissues likely differ from the TCR repertoires found in blood. Based on pairwise subsampling, the degree of clonotype sharing among donors was expected to be affected by sequencing depth. Because the study included only a small number of donors, the genetic and exposure-history diversity represented was limited.

The donors were healthy, HIV-negative adults with no recently reported acute infections or vaccinations. All donors were Caucasian adults living in Nashville, Tennessee, USA. Magnetic negative selection was used to enrich CD4+ T cells, after which naive cells were positively selected on CD45RA and the negative fraction became the memory subset. Blood was obtained by leukapheresis, after which PBMCs were separated by Ficoll-Histopaque density gradient centrifugation and cryopreserved in liquid nitrogen vapor phase. Analytical flow cytometry was used to check the purity and quantity of every magnetically sorted T cell population. Genomic DNA was isolated from every sorted fraction and measured by UV absorbance on a Nanodrop 2000c. As concerns this clone: Its antigen remains unidentified. No qualities accompany the bases; no much larger clone lies one base away.

TCR CDR3 regions were amplified from genomic DNA by multiplex PCR using the deep immunoSEQ assay. For each cell subset, the extracted genomic DNA was distributed evenly across all wells of several immunoSEQ 96-well plates, and each plate served as one replicate. For sorted subsets, about 200 ng genomic DNA, equal to about 30,000 T cell genomes, was loaded into each replicate PCR. Purified libraries were quantified with a Qubit 3.0 fluorometer, sized on a Bioanalyzer 2100, and re-quantified with the KAPA Library Quantification kit. Each immunoSEQ 96-well plate was sequenced on its own single-read 150-cycle Illumina NextSeq 550 flow cell. On the authors' methods: Because only junctional sequences without quality scores were contained in the immunoSEQ output, filtering matching that applied to full-length reads could not be performed. Sequences were annotated with PyIR, a Python wrapper for IgBLAST v1.9, using IMGT germline references to assign V/J genes and CDR3. Reads were removed for weak V/J assignments (E-value above 1e-6), missing CDR3, stop codons, out-of-frame junctions, or ambiguous translated residues. V3J clonotypes were defined as sequences sharing an identical inferred V gene, J gene, and CDR3 amino acid sequence. Percentage overlap between repertoires was computed as shared unique clonotypes divided by the size of the smaller repertoire. Three approaches were used to assess repertoire richness: RTK rarefaction, the Chao1 estimator, and Recon v2.1 estimates of unobserved clonotypes. For all TCRbeta clonotypes obtained by the gDNA method from a few donors, generation probabilities were computed with OLGA. TCRdb limited this immuneACCESS table to in-frame rearrangements with V and J called. A share of clones is missing; checked studies link under half to unresolved V genes, and the rest is unexplained. That table supplies the V and J calls and clone size; D and trimming were determined from the DNA. The sample contains over 1.4 million clones, more than 95% of them found a single time. Jointly, the top ten make up approximately 1.1% of the sample.

CDR1 and CDR2 are read off the germline V gene (reference sequence) as SGHNT and YYREEE. The V end loses 4 bases and the J end loses 0 bases, and a stretch of 17 bases separates them. The cysteine opens and the phenylalanine closes a CDR3 of 17 amino acids. The retained sequence is limited to the CDR3, 51 bases, with the frame set at the first base. Sequenced sample: naive CD4+ T cells sorted from blood. This specimen's cell subset or site label, per the study, means: CD45RA+ positively selected. The receptor's source is a man aged 30 to 45 in good health. Rearrangement joined TRBV5-4 to TRBJ2-4; TRBD2 is a possible D gene, resting on 5 matching bases. The nucleotide sequence is given as TGTGCCAGCAGCCTATCGGCTTCGGGATTAGCCAAAAACATTCAGTACTTC. Translated, this gives CASSLSASGLAKNIQYF.